Shown below are 3 T cell receptor beta chains from a single sample sequenced in a study of cytomegalovirus exposure and HLA in healthy donors. Primers for the PCR totalled 60 Vbeta and 13 Jbeta. Some clones are missing from TCRdb's copy, which holds only in-frame ones; the method was immunoSEQ multiplex PCR. The sample carries over 95,000 clones, under 90% recorded once. The sample taken for sequencing was PBMCs. The receptors stem from a woman in her late teens or twenties in good health and CMV-seronegative.

This chain uses TRBV7-2 with TRBJ1-1; the match to TRBD1 covers 9 bases. The trim removed 2 bases at V and 5 bases at J, leaving 6 bases unmatched. Germline V lookup: CDR1 SGHTA, CDR2 FQGNSA. This CDR3 has 15 residues. As DNA, the CDR3 is TGTGCCAGCAGCTTAAGCGGGACAGGGAGAACTGAAGCTTTCTTT. It encodes CASSLSGTGRTEAFF.

The chain joins TRBV7-6 to TRBJ2-3, with D perhaps TRBD2 (6 bases). The CDR3 runs to 16 residues. V lost 4 bases and J lost 2, with 16 bases in between. Germline values: CDR1 SGHVS, CDR2 FNYEAQ. The chain's CDR3 is CASSSKAGGDTDTQYF. The CDR3 DNA reads as TGTGCCAGCAGCTCTAAAGCCGGAGGGGACACAGATACGCAGTATTTT. The whole variable domain, remainder taken from reference TRBV7-6 and TRBJ2-3, is GAGVSQSPRYKVTKRGQDVALRCDPISGHVSLYWYRQALGQGPEFLTYFNYEAQQDKSGLPNDRFSAERPEGSISTLTIQRTEQRDSAMYRCASSSKAGGDTDTQYFGPGTRLTVL.

This clone was counted a few times. The V and J genes are TRBV19 and TRBJ2-7, with a weak D call TRBD1 (7 bases). This CDR3 has 16 amino acids. Germline V gene lookup returns CDR1 LNHDA and CDR2 SQIVND (reference sequence). V shed 6 bases and J shed 0 bases, with 18 bases lying between them. The CDR3 DNA sequence: TGTGCCAGTAGCCGAGACAGGGACTTACGCTCCTACGAGCAGTACTTC. Its translation: CASSRDRDLRSYEQYF.